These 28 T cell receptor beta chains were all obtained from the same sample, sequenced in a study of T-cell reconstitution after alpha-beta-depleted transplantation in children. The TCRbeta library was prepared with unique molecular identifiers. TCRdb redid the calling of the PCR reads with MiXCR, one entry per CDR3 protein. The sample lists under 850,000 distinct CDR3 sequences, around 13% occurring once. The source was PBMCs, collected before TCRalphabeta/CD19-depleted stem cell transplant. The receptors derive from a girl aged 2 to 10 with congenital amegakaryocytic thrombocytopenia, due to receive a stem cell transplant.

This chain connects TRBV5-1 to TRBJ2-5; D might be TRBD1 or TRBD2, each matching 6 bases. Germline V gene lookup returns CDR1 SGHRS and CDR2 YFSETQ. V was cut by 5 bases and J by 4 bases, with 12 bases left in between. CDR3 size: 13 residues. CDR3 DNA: TGCGCCAGCAGGCAAGGGGGGCGAGAGACCCAGTACTTC. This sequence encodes CASRQGGRETQYF.

The CDR3 DNA reads as TGTGCCAGCAGTTTTTTCCGTAGGGTTCACGAGCAGTACTTC. Translation: CASSFFRRVHEQYF. This rearrangement joins TRBV28 to TRBJ2-7, with D unresolved. This CDR3 comprises 14 residues. Germline V gene data show CDR1 as MDHEN and CDR2 as SYDVKM. The germline V and J ends were trimmed by 3 bases and 5 bases, with 14 bases remaining between them.

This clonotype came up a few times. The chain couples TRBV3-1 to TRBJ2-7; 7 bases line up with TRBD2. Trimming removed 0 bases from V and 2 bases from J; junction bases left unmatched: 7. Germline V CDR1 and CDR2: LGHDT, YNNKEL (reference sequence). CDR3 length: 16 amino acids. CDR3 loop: CASSQDWREIPYEQYF. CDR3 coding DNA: TGTGCCAGCAGCCAAGACTGGCGGGAGATCCCCTACGAGCAGTACTTC.

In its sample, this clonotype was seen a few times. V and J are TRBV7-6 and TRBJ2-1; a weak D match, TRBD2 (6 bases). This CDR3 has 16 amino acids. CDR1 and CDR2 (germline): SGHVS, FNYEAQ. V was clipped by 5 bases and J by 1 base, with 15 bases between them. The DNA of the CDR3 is TGTGCCAGCAGCCCTTTAGGGGACTCATCCTACAATGAGCAGTTCTTC. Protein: CASSPLGDSSYNEQFF. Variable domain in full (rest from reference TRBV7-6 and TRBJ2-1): GAGVSQSPRYKVTKRGQDVALRCDPISGHVSLYWYRQALGQGPEFLTYFNYEAQQDKSGLPNDRFSAERPEGSISTLTIQRTEQRDSAMYRCASSPLGDSSYNEQFFGPGTRLTVL.

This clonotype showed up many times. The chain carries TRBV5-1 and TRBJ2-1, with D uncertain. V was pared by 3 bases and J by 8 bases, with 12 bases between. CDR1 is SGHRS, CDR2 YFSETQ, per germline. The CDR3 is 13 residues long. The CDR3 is CASSSYIRDEQFF. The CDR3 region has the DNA TGCGCCAGCAGCTCCTATATCCGCGATGAGCAGTTCTTC.

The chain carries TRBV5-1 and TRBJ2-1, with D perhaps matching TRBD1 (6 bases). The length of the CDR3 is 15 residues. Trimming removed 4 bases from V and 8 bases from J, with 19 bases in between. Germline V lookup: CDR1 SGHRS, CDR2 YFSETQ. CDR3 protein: CASSPGTFDGDEQFF. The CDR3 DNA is TGCGCCAGCAGCCCCGGGACATTCGATGGGGATGAGCAGTTCTTC. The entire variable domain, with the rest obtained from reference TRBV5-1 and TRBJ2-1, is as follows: KAGVTQTPRYLIKTRGQQVTLSCSPISGHRSVSWYQQTPGQGLQFLFEYFSETQRNKGNFPGRFSGRQFSNSRSEMNVSTLELGDSALYLCASSPGTFDGDEQFFGPGTRLTVL.

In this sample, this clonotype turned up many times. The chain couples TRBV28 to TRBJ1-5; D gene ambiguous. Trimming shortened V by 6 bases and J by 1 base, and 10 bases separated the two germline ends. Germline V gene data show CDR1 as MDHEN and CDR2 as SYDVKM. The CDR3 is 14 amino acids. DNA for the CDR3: TGTGCCAGCAGCCCCGGACCAAGCAATCAGCCCCAGCATTTT. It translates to CASSPGPSNQPQHF.

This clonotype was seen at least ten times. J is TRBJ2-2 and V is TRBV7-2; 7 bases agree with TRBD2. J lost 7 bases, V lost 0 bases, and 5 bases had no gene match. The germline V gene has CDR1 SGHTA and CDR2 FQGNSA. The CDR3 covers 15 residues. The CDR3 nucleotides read TGTGCCAGCAGCTTAGCGCTTCTAGCGGTCGGGGAGCTGTTTTTT. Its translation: CASSLALLAVGELFF.

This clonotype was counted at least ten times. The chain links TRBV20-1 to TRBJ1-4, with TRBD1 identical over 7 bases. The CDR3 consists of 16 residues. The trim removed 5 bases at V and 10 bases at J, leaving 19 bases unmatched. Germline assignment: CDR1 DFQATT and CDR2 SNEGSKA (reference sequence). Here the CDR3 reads CSAPKLIQGISGKLFF. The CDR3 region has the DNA TGCAGTGCTCCCAAGCTTATACAGGGGATTTCTGGAAAACTGTTTTTT.

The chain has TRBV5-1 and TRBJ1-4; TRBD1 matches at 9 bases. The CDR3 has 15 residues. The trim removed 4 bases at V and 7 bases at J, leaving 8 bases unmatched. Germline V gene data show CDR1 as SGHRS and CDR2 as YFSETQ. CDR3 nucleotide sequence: TGCGCCAGCAGCCGCGGGGACAGGGTCGGTGAAAAACTGTTTTTT. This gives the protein CASSRGDRVGEKLFF.

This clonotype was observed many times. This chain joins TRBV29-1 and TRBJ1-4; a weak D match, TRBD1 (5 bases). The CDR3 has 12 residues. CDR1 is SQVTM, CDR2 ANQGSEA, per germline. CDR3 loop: CGLAGPNEKLFF. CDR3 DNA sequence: TGCGGCCTCGCGGGGCCGAACGAAAAACTGTTTTTT. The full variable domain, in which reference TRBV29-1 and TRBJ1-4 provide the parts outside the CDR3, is SAVISQKPSRDICQRGTSLTIQCQVDSQVTMMFWYRQQPGQSLTLIATANQGSEATYESGFVIDKFPISRPNLTFSTLTVSNMSPEDSSIYLCGLAGPNEKLFFGSGTQLSVL.

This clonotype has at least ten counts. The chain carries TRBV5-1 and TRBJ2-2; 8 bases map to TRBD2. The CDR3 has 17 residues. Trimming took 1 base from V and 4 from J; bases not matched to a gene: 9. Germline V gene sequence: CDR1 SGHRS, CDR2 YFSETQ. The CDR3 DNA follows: TGCGCCAGCAGCTTGCGAAGTAGCGGGACTAGCACCGGGGAGCTGTTTTTT. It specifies CASSLRSSGTSTGELFF.

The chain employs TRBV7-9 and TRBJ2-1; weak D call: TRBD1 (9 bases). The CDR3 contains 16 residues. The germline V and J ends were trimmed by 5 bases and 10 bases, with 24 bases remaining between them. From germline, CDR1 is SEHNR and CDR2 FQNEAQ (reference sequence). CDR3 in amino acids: CASSENRGPRLAEQFF. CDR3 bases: TGTGCCAGCAGCGAGAACAGGGGGCCGAGACTAGCGGAGCAGTTCTTC. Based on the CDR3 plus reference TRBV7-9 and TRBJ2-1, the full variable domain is DTGVSQNPRHKITKRGQNVTFRCDPISEHNRLYWYRQTLGQGPEFLTYFQNEAQLEKSRLLSDRFSAERPKGSFSTLEIQRTEQGDSAMYLCASSENRGPRLAEQFFGPGTRLTVL.

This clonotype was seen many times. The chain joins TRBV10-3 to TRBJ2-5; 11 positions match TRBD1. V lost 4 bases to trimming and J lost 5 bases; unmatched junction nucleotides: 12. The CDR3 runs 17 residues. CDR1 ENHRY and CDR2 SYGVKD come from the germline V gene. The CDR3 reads CAISASYGTGGRETQYF. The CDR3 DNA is TGTGCCATCAGTGCATCTTATGGGACAGGGGGAAGGGAGACCCAGTACTTC.

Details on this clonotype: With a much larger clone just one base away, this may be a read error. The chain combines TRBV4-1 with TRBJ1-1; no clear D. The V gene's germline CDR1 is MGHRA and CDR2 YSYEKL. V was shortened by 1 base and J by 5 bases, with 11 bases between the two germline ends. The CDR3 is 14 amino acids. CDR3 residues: CASSQGGMRTEAFF. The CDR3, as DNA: TGCGCCAGCAGCCAAGGAGGAATGAGAACTGAAGCTTTCTTT.

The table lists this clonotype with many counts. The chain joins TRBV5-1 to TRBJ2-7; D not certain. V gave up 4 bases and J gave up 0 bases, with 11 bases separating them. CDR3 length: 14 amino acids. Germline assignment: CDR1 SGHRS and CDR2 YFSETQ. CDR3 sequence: CASSPGPSSYEQYF. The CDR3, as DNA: TGCGCCAGCAGCCCGGGCCCAAGCTCCTACGAGCAGTACTTC.

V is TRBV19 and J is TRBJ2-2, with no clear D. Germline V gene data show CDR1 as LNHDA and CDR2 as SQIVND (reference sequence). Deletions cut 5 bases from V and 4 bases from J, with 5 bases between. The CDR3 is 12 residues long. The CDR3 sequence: CASSGVTGELFF. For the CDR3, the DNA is TGTGCCAGTAGTGGAGTCACCGGGGAGCTGTTTTTT. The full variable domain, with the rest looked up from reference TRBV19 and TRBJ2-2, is DGGITQSPKYLFRKEGQNVTLSCEQNLNHDAMYWYRQDPGQGLRLIYYSQIVNDFQKGDIAEGYSVSREKKESFPLTVTSAQKNPTAFYLCASSGVTGELFFGEGSRLTVL.

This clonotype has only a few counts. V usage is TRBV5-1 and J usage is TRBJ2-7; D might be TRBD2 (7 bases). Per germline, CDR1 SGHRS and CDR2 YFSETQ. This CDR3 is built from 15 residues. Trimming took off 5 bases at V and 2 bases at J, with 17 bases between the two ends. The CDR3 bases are TGCGCCAGCAGGAACCAAGGGGGGACTACCTACGAGCAGTACTTC. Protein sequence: CASRNQGGTTYEQYF.

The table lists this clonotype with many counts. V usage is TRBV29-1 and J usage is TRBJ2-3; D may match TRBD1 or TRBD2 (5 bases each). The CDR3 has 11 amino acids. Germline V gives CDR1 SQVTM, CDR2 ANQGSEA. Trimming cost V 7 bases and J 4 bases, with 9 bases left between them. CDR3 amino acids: CSGLGADTQYF. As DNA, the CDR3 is TGCAGCGGTCTGGGGGCAGATACGCAGTATTTT.

CDR3 DNA: TGCGCCAGCAGCTTGGCTCCCCAGGACGAGCAGTACTTC. It translates to CASSLAPQDEQYF. The gene calls are TRBV5-1 and TRBJ2-7, with unresolved D. The V gene lost 0 bases and the J gene lost 5 bases, with 9 bases spanning the gap. The CDR3 length is 13 residues. CDR1 is SGHRS and CDR2 is YFSETQ in the germline V gene.

CDR3 nucleotides: TGCAGCGTTGATAGCGGGGCTACAAGGGAGCAGTTCTTC. This gives the protein CSVDSGATREQFF. The V call is TRBV29-1, the J call TRBJ2-1, with 8 nucleotides matching TRBD2. Germline trimming cut 3 bases from V and 10 bases from J; bases unmatched to any gene: 8. Germline CDR1 is SQVTM and CDR2 is ANQGSEA. CDR3 size: 13 residues.

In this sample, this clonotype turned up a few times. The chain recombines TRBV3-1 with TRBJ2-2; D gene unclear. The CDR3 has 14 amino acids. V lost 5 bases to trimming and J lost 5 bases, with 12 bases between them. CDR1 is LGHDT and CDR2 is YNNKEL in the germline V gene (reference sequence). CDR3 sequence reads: CASSSMAKTGELFF. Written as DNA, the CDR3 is TGTGCCAGCAGCAGCATGGCCAAGACCGGGGAGCTGTTTTTT.

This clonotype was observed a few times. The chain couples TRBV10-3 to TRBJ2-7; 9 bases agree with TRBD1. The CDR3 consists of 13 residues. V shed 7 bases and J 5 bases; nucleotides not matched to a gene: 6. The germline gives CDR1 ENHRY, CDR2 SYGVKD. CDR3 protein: CAIKRTGENEQYF. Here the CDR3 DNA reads TGTGCCATCAAACGGACAGGGGAGAACGAGCAGTACTTC.

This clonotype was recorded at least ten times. CDR3 residues: CASSFGQVQGSPLHF. CDR3 nucleotides: TGCGCCAGCAGCTTCGGACAAGTCCAGGGTTCACCCCTCCACTTT. The rearrangement uses TRBV5-1 and TRBJ1-6, with D perhaps TRBD1 (5 bases). This CDR3 is built from 15 residues. V lost 2 bases to trimming and J lost 9 bases, with 15 bases between them. Germline V lookup: CDR1 SGHRS, CDR2 YFSETQ.

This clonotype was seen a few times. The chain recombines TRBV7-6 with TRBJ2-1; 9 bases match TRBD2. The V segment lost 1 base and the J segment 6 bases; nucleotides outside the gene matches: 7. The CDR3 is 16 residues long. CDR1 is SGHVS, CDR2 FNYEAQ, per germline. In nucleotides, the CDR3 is TGTGCCAGCAGCTTAGGTGGCGGGAGGGCCCGCAATGAGCAGTTCTTC. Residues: CASSLGGGRARNEQFF.

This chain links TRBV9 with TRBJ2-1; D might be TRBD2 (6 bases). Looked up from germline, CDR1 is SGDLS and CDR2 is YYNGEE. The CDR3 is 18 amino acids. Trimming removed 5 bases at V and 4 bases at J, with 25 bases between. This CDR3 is CASSDTQIRAGRYNEQFF. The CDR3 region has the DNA TGTGCCAGCAGTGACACTCAGATTCGAGCGGGTCGATACAATGAGCAGTTCTTC.

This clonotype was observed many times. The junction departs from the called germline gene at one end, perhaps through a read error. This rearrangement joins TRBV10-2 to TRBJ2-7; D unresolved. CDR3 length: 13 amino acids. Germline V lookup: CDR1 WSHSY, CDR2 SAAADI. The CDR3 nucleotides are TGCGCCAGCAGAGAGTACGGCTCCTACGAGCAGTACTTC. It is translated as CASREYGSYEQYF.

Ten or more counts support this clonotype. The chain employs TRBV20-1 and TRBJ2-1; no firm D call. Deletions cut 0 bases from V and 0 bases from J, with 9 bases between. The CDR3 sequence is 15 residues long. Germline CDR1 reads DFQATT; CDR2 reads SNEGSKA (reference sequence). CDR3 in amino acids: CSARDSWGSYNEQFF. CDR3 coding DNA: TGCAGTGCTAGAGATAGTTGGGGCTCCTACAATGAGCAGTTCTTC.